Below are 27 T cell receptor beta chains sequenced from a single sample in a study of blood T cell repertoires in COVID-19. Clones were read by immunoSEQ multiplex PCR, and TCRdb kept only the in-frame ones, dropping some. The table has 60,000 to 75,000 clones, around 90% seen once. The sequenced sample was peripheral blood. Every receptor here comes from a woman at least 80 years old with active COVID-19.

Written as DNA, the CDR3 is TGTGCCAGCAGCTTAGACCCTCGGGGGGGTCAGCCCCAGCATTTT. Protein product: CASSLDPRGGQPQHF. This chain links TRBV7-2 with TRBJ1-5; a weak D match, TRBD1 (5 bases). V was pared by 1 base and J by 6 bases, with 13 bases between. The CDR3 consists of 15 residues. Looked up from germline, CDR1 is SGHTA and CDR2 is FQGNSA.

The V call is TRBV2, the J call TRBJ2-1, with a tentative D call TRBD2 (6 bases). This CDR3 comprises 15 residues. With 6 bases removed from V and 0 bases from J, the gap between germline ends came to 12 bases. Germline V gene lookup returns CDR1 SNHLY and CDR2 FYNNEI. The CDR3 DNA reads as TGTGCCAGCAGCCGTGAGCGGGCCTCCTACAATGAGCAGTTCTTC. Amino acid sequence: CASSRERASYNEQFF.

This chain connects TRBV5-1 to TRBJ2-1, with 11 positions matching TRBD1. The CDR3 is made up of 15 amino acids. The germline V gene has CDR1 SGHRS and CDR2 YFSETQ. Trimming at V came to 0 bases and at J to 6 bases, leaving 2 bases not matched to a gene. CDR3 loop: CASSLAGTGGNEQFF. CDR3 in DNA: TGCGCCAGCAGCTTGGCCGGGACAGGGGGCAATGAGCAGTTCTTC.

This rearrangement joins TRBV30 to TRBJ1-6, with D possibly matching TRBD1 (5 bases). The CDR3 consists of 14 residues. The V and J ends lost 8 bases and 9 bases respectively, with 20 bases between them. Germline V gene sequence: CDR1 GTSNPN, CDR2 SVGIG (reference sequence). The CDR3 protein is CAQRRQGGGSPLHF. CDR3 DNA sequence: TGTGCCCAACGGCGCCAGGGAGGAGGTTCACCCCTCCACTTT.

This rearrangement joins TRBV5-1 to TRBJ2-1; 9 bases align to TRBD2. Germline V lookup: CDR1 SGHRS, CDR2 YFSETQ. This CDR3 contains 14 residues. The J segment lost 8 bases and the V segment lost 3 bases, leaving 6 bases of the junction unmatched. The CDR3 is CASSSQPSGDEQFF. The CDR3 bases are TGCGCCAGCAGCTCCCAACCTAGCGGGGATGAGCAGTTCTTC.

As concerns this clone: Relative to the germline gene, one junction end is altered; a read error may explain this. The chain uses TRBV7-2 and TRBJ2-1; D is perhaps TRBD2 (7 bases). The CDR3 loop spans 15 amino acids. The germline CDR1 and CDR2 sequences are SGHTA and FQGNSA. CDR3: CASSSVGGGYNEQFF. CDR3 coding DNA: TGTGCCAGCAGCTCCGTGGGGGGGGGCTACAATGAACAGTTCTTC.

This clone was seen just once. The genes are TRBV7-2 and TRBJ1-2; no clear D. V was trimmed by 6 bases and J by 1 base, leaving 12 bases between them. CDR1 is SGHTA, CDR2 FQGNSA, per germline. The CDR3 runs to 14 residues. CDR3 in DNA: TGTGCCAGCAGGGAGTCGACGGGTAACTATGGCTACACCTTC. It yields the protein CASRESTGNYGYTF.

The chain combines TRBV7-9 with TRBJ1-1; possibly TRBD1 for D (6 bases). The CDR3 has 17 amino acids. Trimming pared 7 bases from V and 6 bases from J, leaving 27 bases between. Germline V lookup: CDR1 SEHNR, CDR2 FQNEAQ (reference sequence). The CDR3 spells CASTSGSLRQGFSEAFF. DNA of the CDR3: TGTGCCAGCACCTCCGGTTCGTTGAGGCAGGGGTTTTCTGAAGCTTTCTTT.

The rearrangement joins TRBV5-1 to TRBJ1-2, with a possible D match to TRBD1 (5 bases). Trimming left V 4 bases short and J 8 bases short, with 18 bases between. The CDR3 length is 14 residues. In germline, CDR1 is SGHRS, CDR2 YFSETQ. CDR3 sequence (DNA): TGCGCCAGCAGCCCCGGCAGGGTAATAGGGGGCTACACCTTC. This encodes CASSPGRVIGGYTF.

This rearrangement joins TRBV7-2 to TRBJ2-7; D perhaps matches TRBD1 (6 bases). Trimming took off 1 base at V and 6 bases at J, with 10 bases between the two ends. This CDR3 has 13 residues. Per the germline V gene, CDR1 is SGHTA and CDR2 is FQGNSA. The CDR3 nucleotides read TGTGCCAGCAGCTTAGACAGGGTGGGCGAGCAGTACTTC. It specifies CASSLDRVGEQYF.

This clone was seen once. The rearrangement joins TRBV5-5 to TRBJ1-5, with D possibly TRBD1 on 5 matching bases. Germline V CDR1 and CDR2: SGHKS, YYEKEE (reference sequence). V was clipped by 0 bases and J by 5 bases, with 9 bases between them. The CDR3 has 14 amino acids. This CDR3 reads CASSLDRPDQPQHF. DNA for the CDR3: TGTGCCAGCAGCTTGGACAGGCCTGATCAGCCCCAGCATTTT.

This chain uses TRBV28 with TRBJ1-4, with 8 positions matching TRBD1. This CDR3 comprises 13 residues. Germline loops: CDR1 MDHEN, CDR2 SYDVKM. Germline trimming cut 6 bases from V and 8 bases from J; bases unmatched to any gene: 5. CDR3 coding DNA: TGTGCCAGCAGAGACAGGGGAGGGGAAAAACTGTTTTTT. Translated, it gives CASRDRGGEKLFF.

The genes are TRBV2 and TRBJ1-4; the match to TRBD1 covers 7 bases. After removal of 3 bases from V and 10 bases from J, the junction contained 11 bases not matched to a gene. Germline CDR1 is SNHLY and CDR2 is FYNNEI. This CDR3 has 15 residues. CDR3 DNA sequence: TGTGCCAGCAGTGACTCAACAGGGGTTTTTGGAAAACTGTTTTTT. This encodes CASSDSTGVFGKLFF.

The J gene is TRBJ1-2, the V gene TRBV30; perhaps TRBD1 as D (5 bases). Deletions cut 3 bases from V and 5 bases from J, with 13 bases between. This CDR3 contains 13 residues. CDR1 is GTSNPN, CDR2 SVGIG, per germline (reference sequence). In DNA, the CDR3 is TGTGCCTGGAGGGGTCGAGACAGTTATGGCTACACCTTC. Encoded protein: CAWRGRDSYGYTF.

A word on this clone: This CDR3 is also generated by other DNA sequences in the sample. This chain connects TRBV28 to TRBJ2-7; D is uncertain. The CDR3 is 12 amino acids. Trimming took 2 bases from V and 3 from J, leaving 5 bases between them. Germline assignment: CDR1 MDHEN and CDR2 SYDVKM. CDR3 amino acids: CASSLGGYEQYF. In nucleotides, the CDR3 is TGTGCCAGCAGTTTAGGCGGCTACGAGCAGTACTTC.

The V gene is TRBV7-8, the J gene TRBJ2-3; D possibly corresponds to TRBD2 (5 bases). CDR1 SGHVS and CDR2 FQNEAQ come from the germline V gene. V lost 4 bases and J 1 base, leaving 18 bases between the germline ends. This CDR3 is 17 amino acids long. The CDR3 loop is CASSSWRRGPGTDTQYF. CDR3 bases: TGTGCCAGCAGCTCGTGGAGGCGTGGGCCGGGCACAGATACGCAGTATTTT.

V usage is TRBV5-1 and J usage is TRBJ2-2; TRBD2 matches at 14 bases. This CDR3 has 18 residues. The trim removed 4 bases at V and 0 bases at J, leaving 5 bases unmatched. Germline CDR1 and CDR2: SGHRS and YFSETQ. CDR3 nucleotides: TGCGCCAGCAGCCCGGGACTAGCGGGGGCCGCGAACACCGGGGAGCTGTTTTTT. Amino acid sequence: CASSPGLAGAANTGELFF. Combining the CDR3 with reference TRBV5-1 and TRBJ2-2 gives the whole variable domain KAGVTQTPRYLIKTRGQQVTLSCSPISGHRSVSWYQQTPGQGLQFLFEYFSETQRNKGNFPGRFSGRQFSNSRSEMNVSTLELGDSALYLCASSPGLAGAANTGELFFGEGSRLTVL.

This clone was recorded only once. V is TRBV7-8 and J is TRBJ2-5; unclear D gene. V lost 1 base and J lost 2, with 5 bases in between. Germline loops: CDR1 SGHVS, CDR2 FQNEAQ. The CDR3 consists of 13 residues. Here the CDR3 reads CASSLDSQETQYF. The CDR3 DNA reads TGTGCCAGCAGCTTAGACAGTCAAGAGACCCAGTACTTC.

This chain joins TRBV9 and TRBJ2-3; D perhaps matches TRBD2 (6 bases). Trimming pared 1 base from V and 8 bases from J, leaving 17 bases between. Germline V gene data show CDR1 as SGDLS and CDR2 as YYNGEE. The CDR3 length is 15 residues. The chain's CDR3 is CASSVIPGELGTQYF. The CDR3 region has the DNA TGTGCCAGCAGCGTAATTCCGGGGGAACTTGGTACGCAGTATTTT.

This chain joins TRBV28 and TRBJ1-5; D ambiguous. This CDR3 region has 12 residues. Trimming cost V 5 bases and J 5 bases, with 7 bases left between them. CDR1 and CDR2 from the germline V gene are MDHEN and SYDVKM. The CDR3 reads CASSLEYQPQHF. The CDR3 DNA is TGTGCCAGCAGTCTAGAATATCAGCCCCAGCATTTT.

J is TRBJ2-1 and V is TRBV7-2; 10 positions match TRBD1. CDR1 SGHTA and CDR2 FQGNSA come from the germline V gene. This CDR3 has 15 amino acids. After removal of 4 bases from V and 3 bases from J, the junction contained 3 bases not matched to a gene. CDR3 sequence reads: CASSSTGGGYNEQFF. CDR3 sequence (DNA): TGTGCCAGCAGCTCGACAGGGGGCGGCTACAATGAGCAGTTCTTC.

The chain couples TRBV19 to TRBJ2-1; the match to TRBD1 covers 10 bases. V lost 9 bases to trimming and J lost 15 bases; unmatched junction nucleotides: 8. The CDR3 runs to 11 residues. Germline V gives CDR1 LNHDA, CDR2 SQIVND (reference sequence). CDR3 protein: CARIDRGRRFF. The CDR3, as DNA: TGTGCCAGGATCGACAGGGGGCGGCGGTTCTTC.

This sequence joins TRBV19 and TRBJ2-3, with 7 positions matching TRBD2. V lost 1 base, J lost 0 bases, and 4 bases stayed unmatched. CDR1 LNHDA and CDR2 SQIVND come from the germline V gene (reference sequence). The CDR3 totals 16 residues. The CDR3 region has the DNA TGTGCCAGTAGTATAGGTAGCGGGCCTAGCACAGATACGCAGTATTTT. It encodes CASSIGSGPSTDTQYF.

The CDR3 reads CASSHPGQGFGELFF. CDR3 in DNA: TGCGCCAGCAGCCATCCGGGACAGGGATTCGGGGAGCTGTTTTTT. The rearrangement links TRBV5-1 to TRBJ2-2, with 9 bases fitting TRBD1. The CDR3 runs to 15 residues. The junction had 8 bases not matched to a gene; V was cut back by 4 bases and J by 7 bases. Per the germline V gene, CDR1 is SGHRS and CDR2 is YFSETQ.

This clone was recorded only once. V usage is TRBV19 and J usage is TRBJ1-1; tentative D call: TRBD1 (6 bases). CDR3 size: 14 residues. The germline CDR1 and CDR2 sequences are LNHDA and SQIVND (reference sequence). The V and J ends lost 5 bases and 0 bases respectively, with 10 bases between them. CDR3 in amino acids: CASSENRVNTEAFF. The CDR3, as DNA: TGTGCCAGTAGTGAGAACAGGGTGAACACTGAAGCTTTCTTT. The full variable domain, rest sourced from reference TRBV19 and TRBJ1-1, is DGGITQSPKYLFRKEGQNVTLSCEQNLNHDAMYWYRQDPGQGLRLIYYSQIVNDFQKGDIAEGYSVSREKKESFPLTVTSAQKNPTAFYLCASSENRVNTEAFFGQGTRLTVV.

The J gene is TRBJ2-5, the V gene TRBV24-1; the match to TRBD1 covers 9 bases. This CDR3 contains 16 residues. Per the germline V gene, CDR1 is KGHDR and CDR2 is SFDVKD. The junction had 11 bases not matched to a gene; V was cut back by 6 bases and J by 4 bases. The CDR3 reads CATSPRPGTGLETQYF. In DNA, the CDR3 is TGTGCCACCAGTCCCCGTCCCGGGACAGGGTTAGAGACCCAGTACTTC.

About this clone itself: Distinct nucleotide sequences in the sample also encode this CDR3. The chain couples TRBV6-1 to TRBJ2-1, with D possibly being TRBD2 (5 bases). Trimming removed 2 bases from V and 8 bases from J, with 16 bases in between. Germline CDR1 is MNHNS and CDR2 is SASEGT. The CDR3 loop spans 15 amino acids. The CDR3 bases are TGTGCCAGCAGTGAATATGGCGGGTTCTGGGATGAGCAGTTCTTC. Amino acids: CASSEYGGFWDEQFF.